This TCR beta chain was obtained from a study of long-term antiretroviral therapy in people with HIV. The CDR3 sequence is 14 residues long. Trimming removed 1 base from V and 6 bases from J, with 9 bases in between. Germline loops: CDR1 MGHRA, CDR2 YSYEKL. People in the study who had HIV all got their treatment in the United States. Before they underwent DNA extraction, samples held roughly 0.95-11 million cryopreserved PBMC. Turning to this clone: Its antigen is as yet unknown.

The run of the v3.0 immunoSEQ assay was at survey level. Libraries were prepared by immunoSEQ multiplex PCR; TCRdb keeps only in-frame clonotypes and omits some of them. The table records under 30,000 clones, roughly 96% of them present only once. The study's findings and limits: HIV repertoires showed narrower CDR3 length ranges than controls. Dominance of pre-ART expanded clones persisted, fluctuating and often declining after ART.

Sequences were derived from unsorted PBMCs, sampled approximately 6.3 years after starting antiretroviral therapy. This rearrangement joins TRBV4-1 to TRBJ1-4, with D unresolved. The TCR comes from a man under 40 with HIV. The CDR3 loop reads CASSQVRSYEKLFF. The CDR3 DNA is TGCGCCAGCAGCCAAGTCCGCAGTTATGAAAAACTGTTTTTT.